This T cell receptor beta chain was sequenced in a study of T cells in tuberculosis. Study outcomes and limitations: T cells binding CD1B-GMM tetramer weakly possibly escaped the sort.

Only in-frame clones appear in the TCRdb table, and some are missing; sequencing was by immunoSEQ multiplex PCR. The sample consists of 50,000 or so clones, over 75% of them appearing once. From germline, CDR1 is LNHDA and CDR2 SQIVND (reference sequence). CDR3 size: 11 residues. Trimming pared 6 bases from V and 3 bases from J, leaving 5 bases between. Sorting used thawed, overnight-rested PBMC stained with anti-CD3, a viability dye and GMM-loaded CD1B tetramer. C32 glucose monomycolate from Rhodococcus equi was loaded onto the CD1B tetramers. Each donor contributed roughly 100,000 sorted tetramer-negative cells.

The receptor's source is an adult woman with latent tuberculosis. The chain combines TRBV19 with TRBJ1-2; weak D call: TRBD1 (5 bases). Sample: CD1b-GMM tetramer-negative cells sorted from PBMCs. CDR3 in amino acids: CASRGDYGYTF. The DNA of the CDR3 is TGTGCCAGTAGAGGGGACTATGGCTACACCTTC.